This entry describes one T cell receptor (beta chain). The data were taken from a study of blood T cell repertoires in COVID-19. Study details: The United States, Italy and Spain provided the acute and convalescent COVID-19 samples.

Using immunoSEQ multiplex PCR, the repertoire was profiled, and TCRdb retains in-frame clones only, with some absent. The sample carries 300,000 to 350,000 clones, roughly 88% recorded once. The source material was PBMCs or T cells enriched from blood (not recorded which). The TCR originated in a man under 40 who had recovered from COVID-19.

Here the CDR3 DNA reads TGTGCCAGCAGCGCGGGACTAGCGGGGGGCGTAGCCTACAATGAGCAGTTCTTC. Protein product: CASSAGLAGGVAYNEQFF. The chain couples TRBV7-3 to TRBJ2-1; 15 positions agree with TRBD2. The CDR3 length is 18 residues. The V segment lost 5 bases and the J segment 2 bases; nucleotides outside the gene matches: 7. From germline, CDR1 is SGHTA and CDR2 FQGTGA.